This is a list of T cell receptor beta chains from one sample in a study of monozygotic twins with inflammatory bowel disease. TCRdb reprocessed the 5' RACE reads, with one entry per CDR3 protein and no DNA. The specimen's table records around 400,000 distinct CDR3 sequences. The sequenced sample was blood. The receptors were sampled from a human donor with ulcerative colitis or Crohn's disease, or a healthy co-twin of an affected twin (not recorded which). CDR3s include the opening cysteine and the closing phenylalanine or tryptophan. Clone size is not always given. Where it is, it says once, few, many or a class for expanded clones.

J gene	clone size	V gene	CDR3 protein
TRBJ2-7	-	TRBV6-2/TRBV6-3	CATGRTDSYEQYF
TRBJ2-7	-	TRBV11-2	CASSHPGQGYEQYF
TRBJ2-5	-	TRBV5-1	CASSLAGVETQYF
TRBJ2-7	-	TRBV6-2/TRBV6-3	CAITRGYEQYF
TRBJ2-2	medium-sized	TRBV7-2	CASSPRSSANTGELFF
TRBJ1-5	-	TRBV10-1	CASSEYNQPQHF
TRBJ2-1	-	TRBV20-1	CSALGLAGPNEQFF
TRBJ2-3	-	TRBV20-1	CSAIAPPATDTQYF
TRBJ1-4	-	TRBV5-1	CASSLAVGERNEKLFF
TRBJ2-1	-	TRBV11-1	CASSRLWILAGGPGNEQFF
TRBJ1-3	-	TRBV14	CASSPTGGGNTIYF
TRBJ2-4	-	TRBV18	CASSPGAGDKQYF
TRBJ2-3	-	TRBV19	CASKGGDTQYF
TRBJ1-1	-	TRBV12-3/TRBV12-4	CASNERGLNTEAFF
TRBJ1-2	-	TRBV7-9	CASSPLAGQAYGYTF
TRBJ1-1	-	TRBV12-5	CASGPSRGTEAFF
TRBJ2-3	-	TRBV19	CASTSGRALADTQYF
TRBJ2-3	-	TRBV29-1	CSVEDGSDTQYF
TRBJ2-3	-	TRBV5-5	CASRNGDTQYF
TRBJ2-7	-	TRBV28	CASSATGTGVYEQYF
TRBJ2-1	-	TRBV5-1	CASSQGGMNNEQFF
TRBJ2-3	-	TRBV5-1	CASSELGPLFTDTQYF
TRBJ2-1	-	TRBV30	CAWSVGGNSYNEQFF
TRBJ1-2	-	TRBV18	CASSPAGGLRGYTF
TRBJ2-7	-	TRBV30	CAWAPGHPIYEQYF
TRBJ2-7	-	TRBV29-1	CSVDGTAGEGYEQYF
TRBJ2-3	-	TRBV12-3/TRBV12-4	CASRAGLAGRGDTQYF
TRBJ1-2	-	TRBV14	CASSQRTGFYGYTF
TRBJ1-2	-	TRBV5-1	CASSLALGENYGYTF
TRBJ2-2	-	TRBV28	CASSFGAVANTGELFF
TRBJ2-7	-	TRBV30	CAWSASGSSEQYF
TRBJ2-5	-	TRBV5-4	CASSLGGVAGKETQYF
TRBJ1-1	-	TRBV19	CASIPTDLNTEAFF
TRBJ2-1	-	TRBV19	CASSRASGTSYNEQFF
TRBJ2-7	-	TRBV10-3	CAIRGVSYEQYF
TRBJ1-2	-	TRBV7-2	CASSFDREGYTF
TRBJ2-3	-	TRBV4-2	CASSQMVLTDTQYF
TRBJ2-7	-	TRBV12-3/TRBV12-4	CASSRSGSLYEQYF
TRBJ1-3	-	TRBV20-1	CSAYNQGTTIYF